This TCR beta chain comes out of a study of T cells after yellow fever vaccination (dated by TCRdb to the late 2010s). Background for the entire study: The SMART-Seq v4 Ultra Low Input RNA kit was used to prepare libraries from fractions with low cell numbers. To follow T-cell clones before and after both primary and booster YFV17D yellow fever vaccination, bulk TCR alpha and beta repertoires underwent longitudinal sequencing. The cohort comprised two healthy male donors, one aged 18 to 30 and one aged 30 to 39 years. Bulk PBMC replicates and cell subsets were isolated from blood drawn at multiple timepoints before and after both primary and secondary immunization. The research as a whole found: Computational filtering was needed because FACS-sorted repertoires could contain abundant contaminating clonotypes from the bulk population. Because the study included only a couple of donors, the extent to which the findings can be generalized is limited. The secondary T-cell response was weaker than the primary response but faster, peaking on day 5 instead of day 15. After the booster, most clones that had expanded after primary vaccination were detected again (approximately 97% of CD4 and more than 85% of CD8), suggesting broad maintenance of memory. A small fraction of clonotypes showed up in both the CD4 and CD8 compartments, probably as a result of convergent recombination.

In its sample, this clonotype was seen many times. What this receptor recognizes is not known. No clone much larger than this one lies a single base away; base qualities are absent. Sample treatment or condition, as interpreted from the label and publication: live attenuated yellow fever vaccine strain. At every blood-draw timepoint, two biological replicates of bulk PBMCs were collected. PBMCs were isolated from peripheral blood using a standard Ficoll-Paque protocol. RNA was extracted with TriZol from bulk PBMCs, CD4 and CD8 fractions, and dextramer-positive and dextramer-negative fractions. TCR cDNA was synthesized by 5'RACE template switching, which introduced a universal primer site and unique molecular identifiers. cDNA synthesis was primed from both the TCR alpha and TCR beta constant segments. Library amplification involved two PCR steps, and the second step added sample barcodes and sequencing adapters. Sequencing of the libraries was done on either Illumina HiSeq 2500 (2x100 bp) or NovaSeq (2x150 bp). Concerning the study's data processing: MIGEC was used to demultiplex reads and collapse the reads into UMI consensus sequences, and MiXCR was used for V(D)J alignment. Vaccine-responding clonotypes were identified with edgeR using replicate PBMC samples, with FDR below 0.01 and a log2 fold change above 5 up to day 15 being required. Bulk clonotypes were assigned CD4 or CD8 identity according to which sequenced CD4 or CD8 repertoire held them at higher abundance. The public reads were reprocessed in TCRdb via fastp at Q25 and MiXCR, keeping in-frame beta chains. A single entry per CDR3 protein holds the most common genes and DNA from its merged rows. TCRdb assigned the V and J calls; the authors' analysis was not used. The sample has some 600,000 distinct CDR3 sequences on record, about a sixth of them singletons. 15% to 20% of the sample belongs to the ten largest clones.

Looking up the germline V gene yields CDR1 SGHRS and CDR2 YFSETQ. V loses 2 bases of germline sequence and J loses 6 bases, and the interval between the two ends is 16 bases. The CDR3, cysteine through phenylalanine, is 15 amino acids long. Solely the CDR3 DNA is kept, with 45 bases framed from the first base. The chain is assembled from TRBV5-1 and TRBJ2-3; the D gene is perhaps TRBD2, on 5 matching bases. The source material was PBMCs, sampled 5 days after the first yellow fever vaccination. This clonotype was sampled from a man younger than 35 who received the YFV17D yellow fever vaccine. The bases read TGCGCCAGCAGCTTTGAGGGAAGAAGGGTTGATACGCAGTATTTT. It specifies CASSFEGRRVDTQYF.